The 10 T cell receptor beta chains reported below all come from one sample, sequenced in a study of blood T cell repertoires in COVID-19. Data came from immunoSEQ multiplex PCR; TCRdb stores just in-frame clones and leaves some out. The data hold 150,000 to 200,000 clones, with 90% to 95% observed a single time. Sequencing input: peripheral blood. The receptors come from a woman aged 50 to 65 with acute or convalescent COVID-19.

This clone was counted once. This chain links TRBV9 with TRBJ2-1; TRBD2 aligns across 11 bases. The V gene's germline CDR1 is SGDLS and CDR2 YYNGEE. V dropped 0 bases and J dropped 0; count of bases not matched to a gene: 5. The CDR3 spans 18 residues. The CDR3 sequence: CASSVDSGRASSYNEQFF. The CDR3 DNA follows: TGTGCCAGCAGCGTAGATAGCGGGAGGGCCAGCTCCTACAATGAGCAGTTCTTC.

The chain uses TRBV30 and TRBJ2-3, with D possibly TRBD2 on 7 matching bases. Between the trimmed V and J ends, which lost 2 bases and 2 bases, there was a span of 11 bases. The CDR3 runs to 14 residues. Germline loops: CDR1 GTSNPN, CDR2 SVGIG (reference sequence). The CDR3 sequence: CAWSRGGLTDTQYF. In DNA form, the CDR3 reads TGTGCCTGGAGTAGGGGGGGCCTCACAGATACGCAGTATTTT.

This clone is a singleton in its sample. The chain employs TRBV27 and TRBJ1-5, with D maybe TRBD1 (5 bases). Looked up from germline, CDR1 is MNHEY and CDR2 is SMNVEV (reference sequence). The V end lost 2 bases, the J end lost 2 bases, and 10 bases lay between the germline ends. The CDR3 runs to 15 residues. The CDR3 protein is CASSLNSQGNQPQHF. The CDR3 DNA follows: TGTGCCAGCAGTTTAAATTCACAGGGCAATCAGCCCCAGCATTTT.

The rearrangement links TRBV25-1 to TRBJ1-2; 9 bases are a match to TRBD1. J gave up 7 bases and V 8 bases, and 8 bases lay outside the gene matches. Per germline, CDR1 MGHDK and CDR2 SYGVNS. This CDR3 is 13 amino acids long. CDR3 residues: CASLPGQGGGYTF. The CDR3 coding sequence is TGTGCCAGCCTCCCGGGACAGGGTGGTGGCTACACCTTC.

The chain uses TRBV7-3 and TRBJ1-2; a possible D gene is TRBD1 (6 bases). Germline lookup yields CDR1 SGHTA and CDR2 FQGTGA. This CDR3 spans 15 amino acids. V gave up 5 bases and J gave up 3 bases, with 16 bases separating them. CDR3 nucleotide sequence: TGTGCCAGCAGCCCCCAATCCCACAGGGACTATGGCTACACCTTC. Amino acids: CASSPQSHRDYGYTF.

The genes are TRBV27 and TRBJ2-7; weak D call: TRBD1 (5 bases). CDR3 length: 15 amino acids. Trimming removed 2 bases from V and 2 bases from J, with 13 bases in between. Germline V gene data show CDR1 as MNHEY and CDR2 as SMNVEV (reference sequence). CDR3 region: CASSLRLTAPYEQYF. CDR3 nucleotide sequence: TGTGCCAGCAGTTTACGACTGACAGCACCCTACGAGCAGTACTTC.

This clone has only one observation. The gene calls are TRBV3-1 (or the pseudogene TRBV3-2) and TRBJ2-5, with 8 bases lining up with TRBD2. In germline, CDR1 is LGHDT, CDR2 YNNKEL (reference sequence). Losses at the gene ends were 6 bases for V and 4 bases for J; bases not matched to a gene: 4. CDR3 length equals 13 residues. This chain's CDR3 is CASSPSGRETQYF. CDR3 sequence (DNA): TGTGCCAGCAGTCCCAGCGGGAGAGAGACCCAGTACTTC.

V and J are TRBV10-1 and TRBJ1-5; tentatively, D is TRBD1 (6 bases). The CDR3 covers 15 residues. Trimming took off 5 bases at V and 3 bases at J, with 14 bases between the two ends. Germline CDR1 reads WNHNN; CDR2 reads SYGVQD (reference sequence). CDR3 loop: CASSYVTGFNQPQHF. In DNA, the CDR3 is TGCGCCAGCAGTTACGTGACAGGCTTCAATCAGCCCCAGCATTTT.

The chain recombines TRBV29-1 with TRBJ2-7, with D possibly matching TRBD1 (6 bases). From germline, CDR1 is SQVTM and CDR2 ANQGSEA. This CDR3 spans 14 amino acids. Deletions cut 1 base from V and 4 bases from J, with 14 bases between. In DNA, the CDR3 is TGCAGCGTTGAAGCTGCAGGGGCAATGTACGAGCAGTACTTC. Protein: CSVEAAGAMYEQYF.

This CDR3 is CASSIEGQYGYTF. The CDR3, as DNA: TGTGCCAGTAGTATAGAGGGACAGTATGGCTACACCTTC. The chain carries TRBV19 and TRBJ1-2; 7 positions match TRBD1. The CDR3 covers 13 residues. From germline, CDR1 is LNHDA and CDR2 SQIVND (reference sequence). Trimming took 0 bases from V and 5 from J; bases not matched to a gene: 0.